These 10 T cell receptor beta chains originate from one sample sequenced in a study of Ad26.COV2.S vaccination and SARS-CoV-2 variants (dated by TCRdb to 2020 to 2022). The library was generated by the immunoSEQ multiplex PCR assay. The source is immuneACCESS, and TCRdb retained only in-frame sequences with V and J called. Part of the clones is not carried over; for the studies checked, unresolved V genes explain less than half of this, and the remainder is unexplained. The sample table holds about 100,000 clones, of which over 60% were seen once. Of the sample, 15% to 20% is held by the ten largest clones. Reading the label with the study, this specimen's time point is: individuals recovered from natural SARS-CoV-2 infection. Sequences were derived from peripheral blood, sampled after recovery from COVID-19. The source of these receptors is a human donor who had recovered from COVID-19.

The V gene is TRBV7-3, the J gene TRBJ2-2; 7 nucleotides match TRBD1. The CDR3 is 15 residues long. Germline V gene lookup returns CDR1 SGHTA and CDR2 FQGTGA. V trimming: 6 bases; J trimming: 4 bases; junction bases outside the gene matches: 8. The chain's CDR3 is CASRIQGTGTGELFF. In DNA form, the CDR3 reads TGTGCCAGCAGGATACAGGGGACGGGCACCGGGGAGCTGTTTTTT.

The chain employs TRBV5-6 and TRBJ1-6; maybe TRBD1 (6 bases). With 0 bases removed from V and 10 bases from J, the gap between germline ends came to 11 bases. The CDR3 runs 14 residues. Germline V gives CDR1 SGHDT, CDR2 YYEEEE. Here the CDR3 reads CASSLAGAGSPLHF. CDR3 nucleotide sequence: TGTGCCAGCAGCTTGGCGGGGGCAGGGTCACCCCTCCACTTT.

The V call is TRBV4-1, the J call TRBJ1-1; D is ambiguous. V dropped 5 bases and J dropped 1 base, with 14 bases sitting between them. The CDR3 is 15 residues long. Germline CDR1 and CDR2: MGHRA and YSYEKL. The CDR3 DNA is TGCGCCAGCAGCACAAAGGGCGAGGGGAACACTGAAGCTTTCTTT. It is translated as CASSTKGEGNTEAFF.

In DNA, the CDR3 is TGTGCCAGCAGCCCAGCGAGGTCAGAGACCCAGTACTTC. As protein: CASSPARSETQYF. This chain joins TRBV7-3 and TRBJ2-5, with D uncertain. Germline-derived CDR1 and CDR2 are SGHTA and FQGTGA. The CDR3 totals 13 residues. V was clipped by 5 bases and J by 4 bases, with 11 bases between them.

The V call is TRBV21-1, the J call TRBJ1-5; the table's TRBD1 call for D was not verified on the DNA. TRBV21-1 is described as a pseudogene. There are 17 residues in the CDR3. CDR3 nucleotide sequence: TGTGCCAGCAGCCCCAGTAGGGGGAGTACGGGCAATCAGCCCCAGCATTTT. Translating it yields CASSPSRGSTGNQPQHF.

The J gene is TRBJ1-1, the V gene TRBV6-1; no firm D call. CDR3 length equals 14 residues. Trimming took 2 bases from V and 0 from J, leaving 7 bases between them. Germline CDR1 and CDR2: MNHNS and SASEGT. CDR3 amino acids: CASSENPLNTEAFF. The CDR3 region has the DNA TGTGCCAGCAGTGAAAATCCCCTGAACACTGAAGCTTTCTTT.

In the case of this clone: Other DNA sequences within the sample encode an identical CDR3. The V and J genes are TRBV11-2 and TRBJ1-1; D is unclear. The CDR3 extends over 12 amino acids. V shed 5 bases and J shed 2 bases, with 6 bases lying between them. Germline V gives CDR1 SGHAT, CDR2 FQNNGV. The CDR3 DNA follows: TGTGCCAGCAGCCGCCATAACACTGAAGCTTTCTTT. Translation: CASSRHNTEAFF.

CDR3 in DNA: TGTGCCAGCAGTTTATCGCCGGGGCAGTACGAGCAGTACTTC. It codes for CASSLSPGQYEQYF. This chain uses TRBV27 with TRBJ2-7; D possibly matches TRBD1 or TRBD2 (5 bases each). CDR1 and CDR2 (germline): MNHEY, SMNVEV (reference sequence). The V end lost 0 bases, the J end lost 4 bases, and 10 bases lay between the germline ends. The CDR3 contains 14 residues.

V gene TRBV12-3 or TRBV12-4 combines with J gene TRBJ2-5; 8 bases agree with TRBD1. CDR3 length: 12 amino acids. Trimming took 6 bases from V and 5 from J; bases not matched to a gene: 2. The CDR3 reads CASSRTGETQYF. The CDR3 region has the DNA TGTGCCAGCAGCCGGACAGGGGAGACCCAGTACTTC.

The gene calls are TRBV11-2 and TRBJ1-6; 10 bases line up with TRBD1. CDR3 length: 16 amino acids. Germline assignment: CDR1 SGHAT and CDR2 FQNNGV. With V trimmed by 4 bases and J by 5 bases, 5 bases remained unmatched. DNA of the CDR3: TGTGCCAGCAGCTCGCCCGACAGGGGGCATAATTCACCCCTCCACTTT. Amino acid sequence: CASSSPDRGHNSPLHF.